This T cell receptor beta chain was captured by sequencing in a study of monozygotic twins with inflammatory bowel disease. Following a re-call of the 5' RACE reads, TCRdb has one entry per CDR3 protein and lacks DNA. The sample holds 95,000 to 110,000 distinct CDR3 sequences. The CDR3 has 13 amino acids. The germline V gene encodes CDR1 WNHNN and CDR2 SYGVQD (reference sequence). This chain connects TRBV10-1 to TRBJ2-1; the D gene TCRdb calls, TRBD1, cannot be checked with no DNA. The specimen sequenced was blood. This TCR was sampled from a human donor with ulcerative colitis or Crohn's disease, or a healthy co-twin of an affected twin (not recorded which). The CDR3: CASSRQGWNEQFF.